The 4 T cell receptor beta chains given below trace back to one sample, sequenced in a study of blood T cells in healthy people across ages. Then a second PCR, running roughly 7 to 11 cycles, was carried out with a sample-barcoded 5' primer and a J-beta primer mix. TCRdb reanalysed the 5' RACE reads using MiXCR and keeps one entry per CDR3 protein. The repertoire holds about 730,000 distinct CDR3 sequences, with around 40% as singletons. The source material was blood. These receptors all stem from a woman aged 55-69 years in good health.

This clonotype was detected ten times or more. V and J are TRBV29-1 and TRBJ1-5; TRBD1 matches at 7 bases. After removal of 8 bases from V and 2 bases from J, the junction contained 9 bases not matched to a gene. Germline loops: CDR1 SQVTM, CDR2 ANQGSEA. The CDR3 runs to 14 residues. CDR3 in DNA: TGCAGCACCTCAACAGGGGATGGCAATCAGCCCCAGCATTTT. Translated: CSTSTGDGNQPQHF. The full variable domain, in which reference TRBV29-1 and TRBJ1-5 provide the parts outside the CDR3, is SAVISQKPSRDICQRGTSLTIQCQVDSQVTMMFWYRQQPGQSLTLIATANQGSEATYESGFVIDKFPISRPNLTFSTLTVSNMSPEDSSIYLCSTSTGDGNQPQHFGDGTRLSIL.

V gene TRBV10-3 combines with J gene TRBJ2-4; D may correspond to TRBD1 or TRBD2 (5 bases each). The DNA matches TRBJ2-7 better at its end, which makes the J call doubtful. Germline V gene sequence: CDR1 ENHRY, CDR2 SYGVKD. The CDR3 is made up of 16 amino acids. The CDR3 bases are TGTGCCATCAGTGAGGGGTTCGGGACCGGTCACTACGAGCAGTACTTC. Protein: CAISEGFGTGHYEQYF.

This clonotype appeared a few times. V gene TRBV3-1 combines with J gene TRBJ1-6; D gene ambiguous. CDR1 and CDR2 (germline): LGHDT, YNNKEL (reference sequence). Trimming pared 2 bases from V and 7 bases from J, leaving 18 bases between. The CDR3 is 17 amino acids. CDR3 bases: TGTGCCAGCAGCCAAACCCCGACATCGAATGGGAATTCACCCCTCCACTTT. Encoded protein: CASSQTPTSNGNSPLHF.

V usage is TRBV7-6 and J usage is TRBJ2-7; 8 bases are shared with TRBD1. Per germline, CDR1 SGHVS and CDR2 FNYEAQ. Losses at the gene ends were 2 bases for V and 2 bases for J; bases not matched to a gene: 14. This CDR3 is built from 18 residues. The CDR3: CASSLYPEGQGAAYEQYF. The CDR3 coding sequence is TGTGCCAGCAGCTTATACCCCGAAGGGCAGGGGGCAGCCTACGAGCAGTACTTC.